The rows below give T cell receptor beta chains drawn from one sample of a study of vaccination effects on CD4 cells after COVID-19. Which antigens these TCRs recognize remains unknown. Data came from immunoSEQ multiplex PCR; TCRdb stores just in-frame clones and leaves some out. The sample records some 38,000 clones, around two thirds being singletons. Here the sequenced sample was CD4+ T cells from PBMCs cultured with HCoV-NL63 spike peptides, taken before COVID-19 vaccination. These receptors were taken from a human donor who had a prior SARS-CoV-2 infection. CDR3s include the opening cysteine and the closing phenylalanine or tryptophan. Fields, in order: J gene, clone size, D gene, V gene, CDR3 protein, CDR3 DNA. The D gene is left open where the match is weak. Some rows have no size entry. The others give once, few or many, or a class for an expanded clone.

J: TRBJ1-6
size: -
D: -
V: TRBV7-2
CDR3: CASSLVGSNSPLHF
DNA: TGTGCCAGCAGCTTAGTTGGGTCGAATTCACCCCTCCACTTT

J: TRBJ1-5
size: -
D: -
V: TRBV10-3
CDR3: CAISEFGQPQHF
DNA: TGTGCCATCAGTGAGTTCGGTCAGCCCCAGCATTTT

J: TRBJ2-1
size: few
D: -
V: TRBV2
CDR3: CASSESYNEQFF
DNA: TGTGCCAGCAGTGAAAGCTACAATGAGCAGTTCTTC

J: TRBJ1-1
size: once
D: -
V: TRBV21-1
CDR3: CASSKVDFFTGGKHTEAFF
DNA: TGTGCCAGCAGCAAAGTGGATTTTTTCACAGGGGGGAAGCACACTGAAGCTTTCTTT

J: TRBJ2-2
size: -
D: -
V: TRBV5-1
CDR3: CASSLDPTGELFF
DNA: TGCGCCAGCAGCCTAGACCCAACCGGGGAGCTGTTTTTT

J: TRBJ2-5
size: -
D: -
V: TRBV6-6
CDR3: CASSLASGASQETQYF
DNA: TGTGCCAGCAGTTTAGCCAGCGGAGCAAGCCAAGAGACCCAGTACTTC

J: TRBJ1-6
size: -
D: -
V: TRBV12-3/TRBV12-4
CDR3: CASSLRTVPPLHF
DNA: TGTGCCAGCAGTTTGAGGACAGTTCCACCCCTCCACTTT

J: TRBJ2-7
size: -
D: -
V: TRBV5-1
CDR3: CASSLTNTGTHEQYF
DNA: TGCGCCAGCAGCTTGACCAATACAGGGACCCACGAGCAGTACTTC

J: TRBJ2-7
size: few
D: -
V: TRBV2
CDR3: CASGGPRPYEQYF
DNA: TGTGCCAGCGGGGGCCCGAGGCCCTACGAGCAGTACTTC

J: TRBJ2-1
size: -
D: TRBD2
V: TRBV7-3
CDR3: CASSLFGGGDSYNEQFF
DNA: TGTGCCAGCAGCTTATTCGGCGGGGGGGATTCCTACAATGAGCAGTTCTTC

J: TRBJ1-5
size: few
D: -
V: TRBV18
CDR3: CASSSGVNQPQHF
DNA: TGTGCCAGCTCATCGGGGGTTAATCAGCCCCAGCATTTT

J: TRBJ1-5
size: -
D: -
V: TRBV24-1
CDR3: CATSDFATGTPDAHF
DNA: -

J: TRBJ2-7
size: few
D: -
V: TRBV14
CDR3: CASSQGGSGAPYEQYF
DNA: TGTGCCAGCAGCCAAGGGGGTAGCGGCGCCCCCTACGAGCAGTACTTC

J: TRBJ2-5
size: -
D: -
V: TRBV29-1
CDR3: CSVYSGQETQYF
DNA: TGCAGCGTGTATAGCGGCCAAGAGACCCAGTACTTC

J: TRBJ2-1
size: -
D: -
V: TRBV6-2/TRBV6-3
CDR3: CASSLTSFYNEQFF
DNA: TGTGCCAGCAGCCTCACTAGCTTCTACAATGAGCAGTTCTTC

J: TRBJ2-3
size: -
D: -
V: TRBV12-3/TRBV12-4
CDR3: CASSLRDTQYF
DNA: TGTGCCAGCAGTTTGAGAGATACGCAGTATTTT

J: TRBJ2-7
size: -
D: -
V: TRBV5-5
CDR3: CASSLVLVADSYEQYF
DNA: TGTGCCAGCAGCTTGGTTCTGGTAGCGGACTCCTACGAGCAGTACTTC

J: TRBJ2-2
size: few
D: TRBD2
V: TRBV3-1/TRBV3-2
CDR3: CASSPSGRDTGELFF
DNA: TGTGCCAGCAGCCCTAGCGGGAGGGACACCGGGGAGCTGTTTTTT

J: TRBJ2-5
size: -
D: -
V: TRBV30
CDR3: CAWRMGGVETQYF
DNA: TGTGCCTGGAGGATGGGCGGGGTAGAGACCCAGTACTTC

J: TRBJ1-1
size: -
D: TRBD1
V: TRBV6-2/TRBV6-3
CDR3: CASSRTGVNTEAFF
DNA: TGTGCCAGCAGTCGGACAGGGGTGAACACTGAAGCTTTCTTT

J: TRBJ2-7
size: -
D: TRBD2
V: TRBV5-1
CDR3: CASSLQAGGEQQYF
DNA: TGCGCCAGCAGCTTGCAAGCGGGAGGGGAGCAGCAGTACTTC

J: TRBJ1-1
size: few
D: -
V: TRBV7-3
CDR3: CASSSRRGGRTFF
DNA: TGTGCCAGCAGTTCCCGCCGGGGGGGTCGCACTTTCTTT

J: TRBJ2-3
size: -
D: TRBD1
V: TRBV5-1
CDR3: CASSATGGAGDTQYF
DNA: TGCGCCAGCAGCGCTACAGGGGGCGCGGGTGATACGCAGTATTTT

J: TRBJ2-3
size: once
D: TRBD2
V: TRBV4-3
CDR3: CASSPHGAGGHTDTQYF
DNA: TGCGCCAGCAGCCCCCACGGAGCGGGAGGTCACACAGATACGCAGTATTTT

J: TRBJ2-3
size: -
D: -
V: TRBV5-6
CDR3: CASSSGVTDTQYF
DNA: TGTGCCAGCAGCTCGGGGGTCACAGATACGCAGTATTTT

J: TRBJ2-1
size: -
D: TRBD2
V: TRBV5-1
CDR3: CASSIPLAGGNGEQFF
DNA: TGCGCCAGCAGCATACCTCTAGCGGGGGGTAACGGTGAGCAGTTCTTC

J: TRBJ1-2
size: -
D: TRBD1
V: TRBV3-1/TRBV3-2
CDR3: CASSQARGRGGYTF
DNA: TGTGCCAGCAGCCAAGCCAGGGGGCGCGGGGGCTACACCTTC

J: TRBJ2-7
size: -
D: TRBD2
V: TRBV11-2
CDR3: CASSLDFALRGGRAYEQYF
DNA: TGTGCCAGCAGCTTAGATTTTGCCTTACGGGGCGGGAGGGCCTACGAGCAGTACTTC